This T cell receptor (beta chain) was observed in a study of cytomegalovirus exposure and HLA in healthy donors. Regarding the study as a whole: In a later analysis, compared with equally common non-associated chains, HLA-associated beta chains were more expanded. The analysis excluded some indistinguishable V segments, including TRBV6-2 and TRBV6-3. In vitro testing confirmed three CMV-associated chains as specific for CMV antigens.

While unrecorded immune exposures were likely, the donors were nominally healthy when sampled. The CDR3 contains 14 residues. Germline V CDR1 and CDR2: GTSNPN, SVGIG (reference sequence). V dropped 0 bases and J dropped 2; count of bases not matched to a gene: 0. This clone was seen a few times. Its target is unknown. It was with 60 Vbeta and 13 Jbeta primers that the PCR ran. TCRdb's table, derived via immunoSEQ multiplex PCR, lists solely in-frame clones and lacks some. The profile shows about 94,000 clones, less than 10% of them singletons. V gene TRBV30 combines with J gene TRBJ1-4; 7 bases match TRBD1. Sequenced: PBMCs. The receptor's source is a man over 45 in good health and CMV-seronegative. The DNA for the CDR3 is TGTGCCTGGAGTGTACAGGGGACTAATGAAAAACTGTTTTTT. This gives the protein CAWSVQGTNEKLFF.